Listed here is a single T cell receptor beta chain. What it binds is not known. The patients, who ranged from 18 to 65 in age, presented with newly diagnosed hyperthyroidism lasting under 2 months. Each diagnosis drew on symptoms, thyroxine, TRAb, thyroid ultrasound and orbital computed tomography findings. The data stem from a study of T cells in Graves' hyperthyroidism and ophthalmopathy. Study-wide background: Peripheral blood collection took place at initial diagnosis, before any treatment.

This CDR3 region has 15 residues. CDR1 and CDR2 from the germline V gene are SGHRS and YFSETQ. V lost 0 bases to trimming and J lost 4 bases, with 12 bases between them. Authors of the study amplified TCR beta CDR3 regions from RNA transcripts. Carried out on the TCR CDR3, a first-round RT-PCR used the HTBI primer set. TCRdb re-analysed the multiplex PCR reads in MiXCR, keeping a single row per CDR3 protein. The repertoire consists of approximately 200,000 distinct CDR3 sequences, with 18% occurring once and the leading ten covering just under 45%. Overall study results and limits: Through a model of 13 V-J features, ophthalmopathy was separated from stable hyperthyroidism.

The J gene is TRBJ2-3, the V gene TRBV5-1; D is unclear. The clonotype comes from a man in his forties or fifties with Graves' hyperthyroidism. What was sequenced was blood. The CDR3, as DNA: TGCGCCAGCAGCTTGGCCCACAGATTGGCAGATACGCAGTATTTT. Translated: CASSLAHRLADTQYF. Based on the CDR3 plus reference TRBV5-1 and TRBJ2-3, the full variable domain is KAGVTQTPRYLIKTRGQQVTLSCSPISGHRSVSWYQQTPGQGLQFLFEYFSETQRNKGNFPGRFSGRQFSNSRSEMNVSTLELGDSALYLCASSLAHRLADTQYFGPGTRLTVL.